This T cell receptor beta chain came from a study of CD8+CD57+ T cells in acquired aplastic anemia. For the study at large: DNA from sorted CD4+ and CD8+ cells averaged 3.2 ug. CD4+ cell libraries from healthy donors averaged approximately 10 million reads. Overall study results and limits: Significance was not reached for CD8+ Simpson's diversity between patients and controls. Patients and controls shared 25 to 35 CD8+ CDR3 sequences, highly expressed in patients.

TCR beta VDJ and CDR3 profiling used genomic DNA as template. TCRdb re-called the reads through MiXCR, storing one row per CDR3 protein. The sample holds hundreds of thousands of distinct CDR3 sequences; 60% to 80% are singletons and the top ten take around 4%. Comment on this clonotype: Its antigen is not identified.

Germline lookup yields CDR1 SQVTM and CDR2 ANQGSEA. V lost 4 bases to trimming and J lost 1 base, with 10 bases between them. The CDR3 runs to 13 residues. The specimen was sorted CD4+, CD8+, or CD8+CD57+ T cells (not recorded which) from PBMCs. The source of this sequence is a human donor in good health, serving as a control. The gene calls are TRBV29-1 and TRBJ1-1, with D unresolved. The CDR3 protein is CSVVSQPNTEAFF. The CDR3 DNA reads TGCAGCGTTGTTAGTCAGCCGAACACTGAAGCTTTCTTT.